This T cell receptor (beta chain) was sequenced in a study of early T cells in non-severe SARS-CoV-2 infection. TCRdb redid the calling of the 5' RACE reads with MiXCR, one entry per CDR3 protein. This table holds tens of thousands of distinct CDR3 sequences, 5.5% found once. This clonotype occurred many times. The germline gives CDR1 SGHVS, CDR2 FQNEAQ. Trimming pared 4 bases from V and 2 bases from J, leaving 8 bases between. The CDR3 has 13 residues. The source is an adult who was a healthcare worker with PCR-confirmed SARS-CoV-2 infection or an uninfected control (not recorded which). The sample here was whole blood, taken at baseline. V and J are TRBV7-8 and TRBJ1-2; D perhaps matches TRBD1 (5 bases). This CDR3 is CASSSAGNYGYTF. DNA of the CDR3: TGTGCCAGCAGCTCGGCAGGGAACTATGGCTACACCTTC.